A single T cell receptor (beta chain) is shown here with its context. Which antigen it targets is not known. No per-base quality is available; no much larger clone lies one base away. This entry belongs to a study of OX40 agonist ivuxolimab in advanced cancers. For the wider study: Ivuxolimab was an agonistic, fully human IgG2 monoclonal antibody directed against OX40 (CD134), a costimulatory receptor. Patients were allowed to have had prior anti-PD-1, anti-PD-L1 or anti-CTLA-4 therapy, and approximately 40% of the dose-escalation patients had previously received checkpoint inhibitors. Peripheral TCRbeta sequencing was intended to test whether TCR sequence diversity was altered and clonal T-cell expansion was caused by ivuxolimab. Partial responses were achieved by three dose-escalation patients, of whom one had hepatocellular carcinoma and two had cutaneous melanoma. The dose-escalation cohort was around 84% male with a mean age of about 60 years, ranging from roughly 20 to 80. Among the roughly 52 dose-escalation patients, approximately 20 had hepatocellular carcinoma, 15 or so melanoma, 9 renal cell carcinoma and 9 head and neck cancer. Intravenous ivuxolimab was administered to patients every 2 weeks at six dose levels: 0.01, 0.1, 0.3, 1.5, 3 and 10 mg/kg. The paper reports the monotherapy dose-escalation portion (N of about 47 patients) of the phase I ivuxolimab trial.

Broad study findings and their caveats: Low levels of normalized T-cell clonal expansion were also seen in some patients who did not respond. In partial responders in the 0.1-3.0 mg/kg groups, normalized peripheral clonal expansion was found to be among the lowest, especially among CD8+ T cells. After ivuxolimab, expanded clones were on average more numerous among CD8+ T cells than among CD4+ T cells. The antigen specificity of the clonally expanded peripheral T cells was not determined. At doses of 0.1 to 3.0 mg/kg, clonal expansion of both CD4+ and CD8+ blood T cells was observed from baseline to week 6.

Patients with autoimmune disease history or receiving systemic immunosuppression were excluded from the trial. Peripheral blood for TCR sequencing was drawn from every dose cohort at baseline, at cycle 4 day 1 and at cycle 7 day 1. Samples came from an open-label, multicenter, first-in-human phase I dose-escalation trial of ivuxolimab. The trial enrolled adults with locally advanced or metastatic head and neck squamous cell, hepatocellular, melanoma or renal cell carcinoma. CD4+ and CD8+ T cells were sorted separately from peripheral blood before TCR sequencing. For sequencing of the TCRbeta CDR3 region, genomic DNA was extracted from the sorted cells. The immunoSEQ Assay was used to sequence the TCRbeta CDR3 regions. This immuneACCESS table, as held by TCRdb, lists in-frame sequences with V and J called but not all clones. Of the missing ones, under half trace to an unresolved V gene in checked studies; the others have no known cause. The sample table contains 100,000 or so clones; only one count was recorded for approximately 95% of them. The ten largest make up around 2% of the sample.

This clonotype was obtained from an adult with an advanced solid tumor such as melanoma, head and neck, liver or kidney cancer. The sequenced sample was CD4+ or CD8+ T cells sorted from blood, obtained in a trial of the OX40 agonist ivuxolimab.

The CDR3 protein is CASSSLGLSGELFF. The base sequence is TGTGCCAGCAGCTCCCTGGGACTCTCCGGGGAGCTGTTTTTT. This receptor chain uses TRBV7-2 and TRBJ2-2, with a weak D call of TRBD2 (6 bases match). At the junction V is shortened by 4 bases and J by 6 bases, with 12 bases in between. Based on the germline V gene, the CDR1 and CDR2 sequences are SGHTA and FQGNSA. The CDR3 starts with the cysteine, ends with the phenylalanine, and has 14 residues. The kept DNA is CDR3 alone, 42 bases in frame from the first base.